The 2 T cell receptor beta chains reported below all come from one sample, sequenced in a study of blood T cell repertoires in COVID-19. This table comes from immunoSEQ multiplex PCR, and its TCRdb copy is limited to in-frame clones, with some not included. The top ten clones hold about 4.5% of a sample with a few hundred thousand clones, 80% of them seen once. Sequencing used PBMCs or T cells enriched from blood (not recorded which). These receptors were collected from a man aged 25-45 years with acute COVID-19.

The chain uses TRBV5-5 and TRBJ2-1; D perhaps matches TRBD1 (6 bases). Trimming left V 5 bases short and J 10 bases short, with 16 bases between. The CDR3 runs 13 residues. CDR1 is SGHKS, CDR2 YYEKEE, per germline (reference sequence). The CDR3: CASRVYTGKEQFF. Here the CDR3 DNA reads TGTGCCAGCAGGGTTTACACAGGGAAAGAGCAGTTCTTC.

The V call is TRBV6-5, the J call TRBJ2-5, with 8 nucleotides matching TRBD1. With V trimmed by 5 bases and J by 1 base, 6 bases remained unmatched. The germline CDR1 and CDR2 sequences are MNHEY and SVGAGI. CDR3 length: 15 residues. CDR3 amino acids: CASSTGTGAQETQYF. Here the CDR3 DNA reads TGTGCCAGCAGTACCGGGACAGGCGCCCAAGAGACCCAGTACTTC.